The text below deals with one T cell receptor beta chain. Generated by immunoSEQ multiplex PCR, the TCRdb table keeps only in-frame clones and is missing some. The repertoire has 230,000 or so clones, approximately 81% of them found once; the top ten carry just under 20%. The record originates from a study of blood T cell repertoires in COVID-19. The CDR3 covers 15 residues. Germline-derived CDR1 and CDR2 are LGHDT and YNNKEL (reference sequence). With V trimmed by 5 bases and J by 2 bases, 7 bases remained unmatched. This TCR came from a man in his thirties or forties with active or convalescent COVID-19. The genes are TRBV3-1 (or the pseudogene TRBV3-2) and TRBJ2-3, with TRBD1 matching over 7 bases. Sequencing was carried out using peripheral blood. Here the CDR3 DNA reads TGTGCCAGCAGCATACGACAGGGCCTCACAGATACGCAGTATTTT. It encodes CASSIRQGLTDTQYF.